Listed here are 26 T cell receptor beta chains from one sample, sequenced in a study of blood T cell repertoires in COVID-19. TCRdb's copy holds only in-frame clones and misses some; the assay was immunoSEQ multiplex PCR. The table has some 240,000 clones, about 78% seen once. Material: peripheral blood. These receptors came from a woman between 70 and 85 years old with acute or convalescent COVID-19.

The chain is built from TRBV9 and TRBJ2-2; 8 nucleotides match TRBD2. The CDR3 loop spans 19 amino acids. J was trimmed by 0 bases and V by 0 bases; bases with no gene match: 10. CDR1 SGDLS and CDR2 YYNGEE come from the germline V gene. This chain's CDR3 is CASSVASWTRGANTGELFF. The CDR3 region has the DNA TGTGCCAGCAGCGTAGCTAGTTGGACGCGGGGGGCGAACACCGGGGAGCTGTTTTTT. Complete variable domain (other parts from reference TRBV9 and TRBJ2-2): DSGVTQTPKHLITATGQRVTLRCSPRSGDLSVYWYQQSLDQGLQFLIQYYNGEERAKGNILERFSAQQFPDLHSELNLSSLELGDSALYFCASSVASWTRGANTGELFFGEGSRLTVL.

This sequence joins TRBV7-2 and TRBJ2-2; D is unclear. The CDR3 spans 14 residues. Trimming left V 2 bases short and J 2 bases short, with 6 bases between. Germline CDR1 is SGHTA and CDR2 is FQGNSA. CDR3 nucleotides: TGTGCCAGCAGCTTACAGGCAAACACCGGGGAGCTGTTTTTT. Its translation is CASSLQANTGELFF. Complete variable domain (other parts from reference TRBV7-2 and TRBJ2-2): GAGVSQSPSNKVTEKGKDVELRCDPISGHTALYWYRQSLGQGLEFLIYFQGNSAPDKSGLPSDRFSAERTGGSVSTLTIQRTQQEDSAVYLCASSLQANTGELFFGEGSRLTVL.

The J gene is TRBJ2-1, the V gene TRBV24-1; D gene uncertain. Germline CDR1 and CDR2: KGHDR and SFDVKD. This CDR3 has 13 residues. The V and J ends lost 4 bases and 7 bases respectively, with 10 bases between them. CDR3 in amino acids: CATSDITRNEQFF. CDR3 sequence (DNA): TGTGCCACCAGTGACATAACGAGAAATGAGCAGTTCTTC.

The rearrangement joins TRBV6-5 to TRBJ2-3, with TRBD2 matching over 8 bases. There are 15 residues in the CDR3. Germline CDR1 reads MNHEY; CDR2 reads SVGAGI. J was trimmed by 0 bases and V by 8 bases; bases with no gene match: 7. CDR3 region: CASAARGGSTDTQYF. CDR3 in DNA: TGTGCCAGCGCTGCTCGGGGGGGCAGCACAGATACGCAGTATTTT.

The chain uses TRBV6-5 and TRBJ1-2, with unresolved D. This CDR3 is built from 14 residues. V was shortened by 7 bases and J by 1 base, with 13 bases between the two germline ends. Germline V CDR1 and CDR2: MNHEY, SVGAGI. CDR3: CASTIVADNYGYTF. The CDR3 DNA sequence: TGTGCCAGCACCATCGTAGCGGATAACTATGGCTACACCTTC.

The J gene is TRBJ2-7, the V gene TRBV25-1; TRBD1 aligns across 9 bases. J lost 4 bases, V lost 4 bases, and 8 bases had no gene match. CDR3 length: 15 residues. Germline-derived CDR1 and CDR2 are MGHDK and SYGVNS. The CDR3 sequence: CASSGGTGGAYEQYF. CDR3 in DNA: TGTGCCAGCAGTGGGGGCACAGGGGGCGCGTACGAGCAGTACTTC.

This chain links TRBV2 with TRBJ2-7; 8 bases are shared with TRBD1. After removal of 3 bases from V and 2 bases from J, the junction contained 12 bases not matched to a gene. Germline V gene lookup returns CDR1 SNHLY and CDR2 FYNNEI. The CDR3 is made up of 17 amino acids. CDR3 bases: TGTGCCAGCAGTGACTCAATCCCGGGACAGGTAACCTACGAGCAGTACTTC. Amino acid sequence: CASSDSIPGQVTYEQYF.

The chain combines TRBV5-6 with TRBJ2-7; 9 positions agree with TRBD2. Trimming cost V 3 bases and J 6 bases; bases outside gene matches: 13. Germline CDR1 reads SGHDT; CDR2 reads YYEEEE. There are 16 residues in the CDR3. The CDR3 nucleotides read TGTGCCAGCAGCTCAAAAAGAAGCGGGGGGCTAGGCGAGCAGTACTTC. It is translated as CASSSKRSGGLGEQYF.

The chain couples TRBV3-1 (or the pseudogene TRBV3-2) to TRBJ2-5, with TRBD2 matching over 7 bases. Losses at the gene ends were 0 bases for V and 4 bases for J; bases not matched to a gene: 8. The CDR3 is made up of 16 amino acids. Germline-derived CDR1 and CDR2 are LGHDT and YNNKEL (reference sequence). CDR3 loop: CASSQDGPGGRETQYF. DNA of the CDR3: TGTGCCAGCAGCCAAGATGGTCCGGGAGGACGAGAGACCCAGTACTTC.

The rearrangement uses TRBV4-3 and TRBJ2-1, with 11 positions matching TRBD2. Trimming at V came to 0 bases and at J to 5 bases, leaving 6 bases not matched to a gene. This CDR3 is 17 amino acids long. The germline V gene encodes CDR1 LGHNA and CDR2 YSLEER. The CDR3 loop is CASSQDLLAGGDNEQFF. The CDR3, as DNA: TGCGCCAGCAGCCAAGACCTTCTAGCGGGGGGAGACAATGAGCAGTTCTTC.

The chain recombines TRBV5-1 with TRBJ2-3, with 13 nucleotides matching TRBD2. Germline loops: CDR1 SGHRS, CDR2 YFSETQ. The J segment lost 4 bases and the V segment lost 4 bases, leaving 0 bases of the junction unmatched. The CDR3 loop spans 14 amino acids. CDR3 nucleotide sequence: TGCGCCAGCAGCGGACTAGCGGGAGCAGATACGCAGTATTTT. Protein sequence: CASSGLAGADTQYF.

V gene TRBV13 combines with J gene TRBJ1-1; maybe TRBD1 (6 bases). V was trimmed by 3 bases and J by 0 bases, leaving 14 bases between them. CDR3 length: 16 residues. Looked up from germline, CDR1 is PRHDT and CDR2 is FYEKMQ (reference sequence). The CDR3 is CASSFGGLGMNTEAFF. CDR3 DNA sequence: TGTGCCAGCAGCTTCGGGGGGCTCGGAATGAACACTGAAGCTTTCTTT. Full variable domain (remainder filled in from reference TRBV13 and TRBJ1-1): AAGVIQSPRHLIKEKRETATLKCYPIPRHDTVYWYQQGPGQDPQFLISFYEKMQSDKGSIPDRFSAQQFSDYHSELNMSSLELGDSALYFCASSFGGLGMNTEAFFGQGTRLTVV.

This clone was seen only a few times. The chain is built from TRBV4-1 and TRBJ1-3, with unresolved D. The V gene's germline CDR1 is MGHRA and CDR2 YSYEKL. Between the trimmed V and J ends, which lost 3 bases and 3 bases, there was a span of 9 bases. The CDR3 runs 14 residues. This chain's CDR3 is CASSHLSSGNTIYF. CDR3 nucleotides: TGCGCCAGCAGCCACCTGTCGAGTGGAAACACCATATATTTT.

The chain couples TRBV5-1 to TRBJ2-3; 10 bases agree with TRBD1. Per germline, CDR1 SGHRS and CDR2 YFSETQ. The CDR3 extends over 16 amino acids. V lost 2 bases to trimming and J lost 2 bases; unmatched junction nucleotides: 5. The CDR3 protein is CASSFRTGGITDTQYF. The CDR3 nucleotides are TGCGCCAGCAGCTTCCGGACAGGGGGGATCACAGATACGCAGTATTTT. The variable domain in full, with the rest retrieved from reference TRBV5-1 and TRBJ2-3, is KAGVTQTPRYLIKTRGQQVTLSCSPISGHRSVSWYQQTPGQGLQFLFEYFSETQRNKGNFPGRFSGRQFSNSRSEMNVSTLELGDSALYLCASSFRTGGITDTQYFGPGTRLTVL.

V usage is TRBV4-3 and J usage is TRBJ2-4, with D unclear. The CDR3 is 17 amino acids. Trimming removed 3 bases from V and 3 bases from J, with 18 bases in between. CDR1 and CDR2 from the germline V gene are LGHNA and YSLEER. Here the CDR3 reads CASSQVRVLVCKNIQYF. Written as DNA, the CDR3 is TGCGCCAGCAGCCAGGTCCGGGTCTTAGTTTGCAAAAACATTCAGTACTTC.

The chain couples TRBV28 to TRBJ1-6; TRBD1 matches 11 bases. Germline trimming cut 7 bases from V and 13 bases from J; bases unmatched to any gene: 9. Germline V gene sequence: CDR1 MDHEN, CDR2 SYDVKM. The CDR3 loop spans 14 amino acids. The CDR3 region is CASNTGTGGRPLHF. DNA for the CDR3: TGTGCCAGCAACACCGGGACAGGGGGTCGGCCCCTCCACTTT.

This clone was observed a few times. The V call is TRBV12-3 or TRBV12-4, the J call TRBJ1-1; 8 nucleotides match TRBD1. With V trimmed by 3 bases and J by 12 bases, 3 bases remained unmatched. This CDR3 region has 11 residues. CDR3 DNA sequence: TGTGCCAGCAGTTTGCAGGGGGCTTCTTTCTTT. The encoded protein is CASSLQGASFF.

CDR3 region: CASSPTGKNGEQYF. The CDR3 coding sequence is TGTGCCAGCAGCCCGACCGGGAAGAATGGAGAGCAGTACTTC. The chain is built from TRBV7-2 and TRBJ2-7; a weak D match, TRBD2 (5 bases). From germline, CDR1 is SGHTA and CDR2 FQGNSA. Deletions cut 5 bases from V and 7 bases from J, with 18 bases between. The length of the CDR3 is 14 residues.

This clone appeared a few times. V and J are TRBV12-3 or TRBV12-4 and TRBJ1-1; 9 bases match TRBD1. The CDR3 is made up of 13 amino acids. J gave up 6 bases and V 5 bases, and 4 bases lay outside the gene matches. CDR3 amino acids: CASSPDRGPEAFF. CDR3 sequence (DNA): TGTGCCAGCAGTCCGGACAGGGGCCCTGAAGCTTTCTTT.

The chain combines TRBV4-1 with TRBJ2-5, with 7 bases identical to TRBD1. This CDR3 has 15 amino acids. Germline trimming cut 4 bases from V and 2 bases from J; bases unmatched to any gene: 7. Germline V gene sequence: CDR1 MGHRA, CDR2 YSYEKL. This chain's CDR3 is CASSLYKGQQETQYF. CDR3 DNA sequence: TGCGCCAGCAGCCTATACAAGGGACAGCAAGAGACCCAGTACTTC.

The chain recombines TRBV5-8 with TRBJ2-1, with 8 bases fitting TRBD2. The CDR3 contains 15 residues. The V gene end was trimmed by 0 bases and the J gene end by 6 bases; junction bases not matched to a gene: 5. The V gene's germline CDR1 is SGHTS and CDR2 YDEGEE. CDR3 loop: CASSLETSAGNEQFF. The CDR3 nucleotides read TGTGCCAGCAGCTTGGAGACTAGCGCCGGCAATGAGCAGTTCTTC.

V is TRBV7-2 and J is TRBJ1-1; D not resolved. With 4 bases removed from V and 0 bases from J, the gap between germline ends came to 12 bases. The germline gives CDR1 SGHTA, CDR2 FQGNSA. The CDR3 consists of 15 residues. This chain's CDR3 is CASSSERRVNTEAFF. CDR3 sequence (DNA): TGTGCCAGCAGCTCGGAGCGGAGGGTGAACACTGAAGCTTTCTTT.

This clone has only a few counts. The chain carries TRBV10-3 and TRBJ2-5; 8 bases agree with TRBD1. This CDR3 is 15 amino acids long. Unmatched junction bases numbered 8, after V lost 3 bases and J lost 5 bases. The germline CDR1 and CDR2 sequences are ENHRY and SYGVKD. CDR3 in amino acids: CAISDIDRGVETQYF. CDR3 bases: TGTGCCATCAGTGATATCGACAGGGGCGTCGAGACCCAGTACTTC.

In its sample, this clone was seen once. The chain uses TRBV5-1 and TRBJ2-2; 9 bases are shared with TRBD2. There are 16 residues in the CDR3. Germline lookup yields CDR1 SGHRS and CDR2 YFSETQ. V lost 3 bases to trimming and J lost 5 bases; unmatched junction nucleotides: 8. The chain's CDR3 is CASSSRGGAGTGELFF. In DNA, the CDR3 is TGCGCCAGCAGCTCCCGCGGGGGGGCCGGGACCGGGGAGCTGTTTTTT.

This chain uses TRBV7-8 with TRBJ2-7; TRBD2 is a possible D gene (5 bases). The CDR3 has 13 amino acids. Deletions cut 3 bases from V and 7 bases from J, with 13 bases between. Germline V gives CDR1 SGHVS, CDR2 FQNEAQ. CDR3 amino acids: CASSFDRGREQYF. Written as DNA, the CDR3 is TGTGCCAGCAGCTTTGACCGGGGTCGAGAGCAGTACTTC. Variable domain in full (rest from reference TRBV7-8 and TRBJ2-7): GAGVSQSPRYKVAKRGQDVALRCDPISGHVSLFWYQQALGQGPEFLTYFQNEAQLDKSGLPSDRFFAERPEGSVSTLKIQRTQQEDSAVYLCASSFDRGREQYFGPGTRLTVT.

This chain joins TRBV5-1 and TRBJ2-1; D possibly corresponds to TRBD1 (6 bases). This CDR3 region has 17 residues. The V and J ends lost 0 bases and 7 bases respectively, with 20 bases between them. Germline V gene data show CDR1 as SGHRS and CDR2 as YFSETQ. The CDR3 is CASSLVPGVRSRNEQFF. CDR3 bases: TGCGCCAGCAGCTTGGTTCCAGGGGTCCGCTCGCGGAATGAGCAGTTCTTC.